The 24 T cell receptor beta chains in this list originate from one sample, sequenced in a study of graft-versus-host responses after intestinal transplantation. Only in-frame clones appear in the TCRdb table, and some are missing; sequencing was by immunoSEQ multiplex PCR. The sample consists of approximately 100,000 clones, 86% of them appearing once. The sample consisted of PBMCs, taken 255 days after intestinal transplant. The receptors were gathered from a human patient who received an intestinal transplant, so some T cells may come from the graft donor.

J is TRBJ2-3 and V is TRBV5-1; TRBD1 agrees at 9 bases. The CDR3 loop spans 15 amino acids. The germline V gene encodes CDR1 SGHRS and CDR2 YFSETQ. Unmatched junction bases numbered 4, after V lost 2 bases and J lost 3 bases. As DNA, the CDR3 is TGCGCCAGCAGCTTAGGACAGGGGATGACAGATACGCAGTATTTT. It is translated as CASSLGQGMTDTQYF.

The CDR3 DNA reads TGTGCCAGTACCCTGGGACAGGAGAACACTGAAGCTTTCTTT. It yields the protein CASTLGQENTEAFF. The V and J genes are TRBV19 and TRBJ1-1; 8 nucleotides line up with TRBD1. The germline CDR1 and CDR2 sequences are LNHDA and SQIVND (reference sequence). The CDR3 covers 14 residues. The V and J ends lost 7 bases and 1 base, in that order; junction bases with no gene match: 5. The full variable domain, in which reference TRBV19 and TRBJ1-1 provide the parts outside the CDR3, is DGGITQSPKYLFRKEGQNVTLSCEQNLNHDAMYWYRQDPGQGLRLIYYSQIVNDFQKGDIAEGYSVSREKKESFPLTVTSAQKNPTAFYLCASTLGQENTEAFFGQGTRLTVV.

The chain's CDR3 is CASSQSGASYNSPLHF. DNA for the CDR3: TGCGCCAGCAGTCAATCAGGGGCATCCTATAATTCACCCCTCCACTTT. This chain connects TRBV23-1 to TRBJ1-6; D is perhaps TRBD1 (5 bases). TRBV23-1 is designated an ORF whose function remains uncertain. The CDR3 runs to 16 residues. Deletions cut 0 bases from V and 1 base from J, with 7 bases between.

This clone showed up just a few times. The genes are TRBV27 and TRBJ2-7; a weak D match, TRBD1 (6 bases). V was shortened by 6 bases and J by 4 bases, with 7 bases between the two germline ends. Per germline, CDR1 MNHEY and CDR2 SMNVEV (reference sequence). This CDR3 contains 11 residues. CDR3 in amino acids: CASRQGYEQYF. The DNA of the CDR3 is TGTGCCAGCAGGCAGGGGTACGAGCAGTACTTC.

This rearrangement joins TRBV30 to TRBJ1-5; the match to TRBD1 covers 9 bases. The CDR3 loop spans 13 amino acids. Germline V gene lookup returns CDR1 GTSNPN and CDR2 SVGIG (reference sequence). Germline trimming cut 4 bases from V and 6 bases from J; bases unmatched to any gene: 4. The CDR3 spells CAWTTGGIQPQHF. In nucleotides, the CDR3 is TGTGCCTGGACTACAGGGGGCATTCAGCCCCAGCATTTT.

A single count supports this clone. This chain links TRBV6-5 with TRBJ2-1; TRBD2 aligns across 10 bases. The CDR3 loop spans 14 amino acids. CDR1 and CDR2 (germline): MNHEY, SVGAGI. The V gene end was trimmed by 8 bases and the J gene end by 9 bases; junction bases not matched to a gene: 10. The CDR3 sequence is CASLRLAGVGEQFF. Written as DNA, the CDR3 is TGTGCCAGCCTTAGGCTAGCGGGAGTGGGTGAGCAGTTCTTC.

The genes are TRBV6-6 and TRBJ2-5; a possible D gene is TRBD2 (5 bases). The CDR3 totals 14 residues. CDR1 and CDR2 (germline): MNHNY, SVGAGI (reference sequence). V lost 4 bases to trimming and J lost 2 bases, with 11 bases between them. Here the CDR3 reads CASSWAEGQETQYF. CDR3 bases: TGTGCCAGCAGTTGGGCAGAGGGTCAAGAGACCCAGTACTTC.

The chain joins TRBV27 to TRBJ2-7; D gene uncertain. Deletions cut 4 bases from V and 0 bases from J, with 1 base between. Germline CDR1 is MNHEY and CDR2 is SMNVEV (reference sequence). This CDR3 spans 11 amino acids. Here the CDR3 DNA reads TGTGCCAGCAGTTCCTCCTACGAGCAGTACTTC. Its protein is CASSSSYEQYF.

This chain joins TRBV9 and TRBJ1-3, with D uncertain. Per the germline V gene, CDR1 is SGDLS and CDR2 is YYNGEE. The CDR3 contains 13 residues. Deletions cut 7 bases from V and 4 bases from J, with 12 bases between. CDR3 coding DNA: TGTGCCAGCGGTGATTCGGGGGGAAACACCATATATTTT. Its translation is CASGDSGGNTIYF.

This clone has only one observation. The CDR3 here is CASSSWGGVDTEAFF. For the CDR3, the DNA is TGTGCCAGCAGTTCCTGGGGGGGAGTGGACACTGAAGCTTTCTTT. The chain recombines TRBV6-5 with TRBJ1-1, with D possibly TRBD1 on 5 matching bases. Deletions cut 4 bases from V and 3 bases from J, with 15 bases between. The CDR3 length is 15 residues. Germline V lookup: CDR1 MNHEY, CDR2 SVGAGI.

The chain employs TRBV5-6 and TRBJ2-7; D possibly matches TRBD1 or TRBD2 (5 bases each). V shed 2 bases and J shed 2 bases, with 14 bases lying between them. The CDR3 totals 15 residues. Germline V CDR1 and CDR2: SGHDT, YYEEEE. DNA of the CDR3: TGTGCCAGCAGCTTAATGGCGAGAGGGGCCTACGAGCAGTACGTC. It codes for CASSLMARGAYEQYV.

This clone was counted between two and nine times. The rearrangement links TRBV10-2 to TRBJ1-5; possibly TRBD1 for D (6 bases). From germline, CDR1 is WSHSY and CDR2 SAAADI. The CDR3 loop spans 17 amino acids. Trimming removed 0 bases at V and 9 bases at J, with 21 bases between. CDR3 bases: TGCGCCAGCAGTGAGTCGAGTTACAGGGACCCAAGGGCGCCCCAGCATTTT. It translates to CASSESSYRDPRAPQHF.

The CDR3 coding sequence is TGTGCCAGCAGTTACAGCCAGGGGGGCGTCTATGGCTACACCTTC. Its protein is CASSYSQGGVYGYTF. The chain joins TRBV6-5 to TRBJ1-2; 7 positions match TRBD1. Germline-derived CDR1 and CDR2 are MNHEY and SVGAGI. The CDR3 extends over 15 amino acids. Germline trimming cut 2 bases from V and 4 bases from J; bases unmatched to any gene: 7.

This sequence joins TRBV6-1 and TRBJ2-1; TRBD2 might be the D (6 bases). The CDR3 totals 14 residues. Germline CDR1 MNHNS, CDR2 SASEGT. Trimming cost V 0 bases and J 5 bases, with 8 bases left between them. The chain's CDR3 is CASSEAGRNNEQFF. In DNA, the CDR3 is TGTGCCAGCAGTGAAGCTGGGAGGAACAATGAGCAGTTCTTC.

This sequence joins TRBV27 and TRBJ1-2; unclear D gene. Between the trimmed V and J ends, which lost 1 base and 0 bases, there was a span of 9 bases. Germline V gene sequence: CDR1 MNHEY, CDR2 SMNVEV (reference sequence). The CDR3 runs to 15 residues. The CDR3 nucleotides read TGTGCCAGCAGTTTATTTCTGGGGTCTAACTATGGCTACACCTTC. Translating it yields CASSLFLGSNYGYTF.

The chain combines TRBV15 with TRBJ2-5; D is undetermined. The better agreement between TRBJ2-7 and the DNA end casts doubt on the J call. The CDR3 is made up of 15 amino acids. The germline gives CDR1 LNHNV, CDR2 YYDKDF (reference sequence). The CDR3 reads CATSRDSQSSYEQYF. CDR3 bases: TGTGCCACCAGCAGAGATTCACAGAGCTCCTACGAGCAGTACTTC.

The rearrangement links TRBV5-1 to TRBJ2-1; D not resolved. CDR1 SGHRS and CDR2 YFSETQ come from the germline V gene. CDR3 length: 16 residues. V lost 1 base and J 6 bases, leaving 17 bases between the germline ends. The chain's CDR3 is CASSLRTDPAFNEQFF. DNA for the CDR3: TGCGCCAGCAGCTTGAGGACGGACCCCGCCTTCAATGAGCAGTTCTTC.

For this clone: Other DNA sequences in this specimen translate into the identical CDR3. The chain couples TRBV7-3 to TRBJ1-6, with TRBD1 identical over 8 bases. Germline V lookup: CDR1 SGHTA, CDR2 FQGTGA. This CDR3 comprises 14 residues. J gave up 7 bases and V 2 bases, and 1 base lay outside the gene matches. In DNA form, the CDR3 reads TGTGCCAGCAGCTTACAGGGGGCCAATTCACCCCTCCACTTT. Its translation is CASSLQGANSPLHF.

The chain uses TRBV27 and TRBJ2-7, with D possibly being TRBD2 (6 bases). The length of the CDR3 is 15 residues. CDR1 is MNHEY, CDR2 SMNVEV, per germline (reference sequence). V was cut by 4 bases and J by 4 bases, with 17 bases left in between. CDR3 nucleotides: TGTGCCAGCAGTTCCCCCGGGACTGCCGTATACGAGCAGTACTTC. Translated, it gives CASSSPGTAVYEQYF.

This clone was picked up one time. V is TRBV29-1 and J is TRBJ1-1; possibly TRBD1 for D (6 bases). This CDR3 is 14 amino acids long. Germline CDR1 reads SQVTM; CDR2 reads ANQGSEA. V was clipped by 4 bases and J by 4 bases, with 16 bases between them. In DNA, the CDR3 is TGCAGCGTTGCAGGCCGGACAGAGGGCACTGAAGCTTTCTTT. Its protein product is CSVAGRTEGTEAFF.

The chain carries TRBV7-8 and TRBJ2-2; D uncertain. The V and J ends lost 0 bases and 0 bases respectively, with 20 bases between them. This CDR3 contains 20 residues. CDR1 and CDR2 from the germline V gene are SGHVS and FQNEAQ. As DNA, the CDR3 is TGTGCCAGCAGCTTAGCGGCTTATCCAGGCCCATCGGCGAACACCGGGGAGCTGTTTTTT. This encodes CASSLAAYPGPSANTGELFF.

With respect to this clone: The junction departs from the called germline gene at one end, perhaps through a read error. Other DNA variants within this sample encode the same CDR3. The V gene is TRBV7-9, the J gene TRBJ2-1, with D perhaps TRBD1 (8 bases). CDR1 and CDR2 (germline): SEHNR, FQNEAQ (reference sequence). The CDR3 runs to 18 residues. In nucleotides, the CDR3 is TGTGCCAGTAGCTTAGCGGGCCTACAGGGGGGATTCCACAATGAGCAGTTCTTC. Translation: CASSLAGLQGGFHNEQFF.

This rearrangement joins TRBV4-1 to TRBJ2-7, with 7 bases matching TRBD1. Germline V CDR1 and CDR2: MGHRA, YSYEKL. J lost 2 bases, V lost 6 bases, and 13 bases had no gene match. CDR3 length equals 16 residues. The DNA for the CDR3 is TGCGCCAGCAGTCCAGGGGGACCGGACAGAACCTACGAGCAGTACTTC. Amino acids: CASSPGGPDRTYEQYF.

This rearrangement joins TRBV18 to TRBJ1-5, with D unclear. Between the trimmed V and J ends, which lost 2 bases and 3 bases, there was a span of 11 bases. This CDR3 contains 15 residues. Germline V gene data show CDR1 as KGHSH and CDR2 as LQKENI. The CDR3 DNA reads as TGTGCCAGCTCACCAGAAGGGTGGTCCAATCAGCCCCAGCATTTT. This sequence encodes CASSPEGWSNQPQHF. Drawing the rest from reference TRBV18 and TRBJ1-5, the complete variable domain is NAGVMQNPRHLVRRRGQEARLRCSPMKGHSHVYWYRQLPEEGLKFMVYLQKENIIDESGMPKERFSAEFPKEGPSILRIQQVVRGDSAAYFCASSPEGWSNQPQHFGDGTRLSIL.